These 10 T cell receptor beta chains originate from one sample sequenced in a study of naive and memory T cell subsets. An equimolar mix of two oligonucleotides served as the beta constant-region primer for TRBC1 and TRBC2. In TCRdb, the UMI-ligation and nested PCR reads were re-called with MiXCR into one record per CDR3 protein. The table shows fewer than 30,000 distinct CDR3 sequences, with about 11% occurring only once. Input material: effector memory CD4+ T cells from blood. Subset given: effector memory, CD45RA- CD27-. All receptors come from a human donor in good health.

This clonotype showed up just a few times. As DNA, the CDR3 is TGCAGTGCTAGGGCACAAAATTCGGGTGGCTACACCTTC. Protein product: CSARAQNSGGYTF. The V and J genes are TRBV20-1 and TRBJ1-2; D not certain. The CDR3 is 13 amino acids. The V and J ends lost 3 bases and 7 bases respectively, with 15 bases between them. CDR1 is DFQATT, CDR2 SNEGSKA, per germline (reference sequence).

This clonotype was seen repeatedly, ten times or more. The CDR3: CASSLDGDRPTDTQYF. CDR3 in DNA: TGTGCCAGCAGCTTAGATGGGGACAGACCCACAGATACGCAGTATTTT. The chain joins TRBV11-2 to TRBJ2-3, with TRBD1 matching 7 bases. Germline V gives CDR1 SGHAT, CDR2 FQNNGV. V shed 0 bases, J shed 2 bases, and the junction held 5 bases outside the gene matches. This CDR3 contains 16 residues.

This chain links TRBV7-2 with TRBJ2-1; D may be TRBD1 (5 bases). Germline V gene sequence: CDR1 SGHTA, CDR2 FQGNSA. Trimming pared 4 bases from V and 3 bases from J, leaving 10 bases between. This CDR3 contains 14 residues. The CDR3 is CASSSEGDYNEQFF. The CDR3 region has the DNA TGTGCCAGCAGCTCGGAAGGGGACTACAATGAGCAGTTCTTC.

The sample holds many counts of this clonotype. The chain has TRBV7-2 and TRBJ2-5; TRBD1 is a possible D gene (6 bases). The CDR3 contains 15 residues. Trimming removed 5 bases from V and 1 base from J, with 14 bases in between. Germline V gene lookup returns CDR1 SGHTA and CDR2 FQGNSA. CDR3 in amino acids: CASSRSDRSQETQYF. The CDR3 DNA reads as TGTGCCAGCAGCCGATCCGACAGGAGCCAAGAGACCCAGTACTTC.

This clonotype was detected many times. V is TRBV6-2 or TRBV6-3 and J is TRBJ2-1; tentative D call: TRBD2 (6 bases). Trimming took 7 bases from V and 4 from J, leaving 14 bases between them. The CDR3 covers 14 residues. The germline CDR1 and CDR2 sequences are MNHEY and SVGEGT. CDR3 coding DNA: TGTGCCAGCACCACGTCCGGGACTTACAATGAGCAGTTCTTC. This codes for CASTTSGTYNEQFF.

The table lists this clonotype with many counts. The chain uses TRBV7-9 and TRBJ1-5, with D uncertain. Trimming shortened V by 3 bases and J by 7 bases, and 10 bases separated the two germline ends. Germline assignment: CDR1 SEHNR and CDR2 FQNEAQ (reference sequence). This CDR3 comprises 13 residues. The CDR3 region has the DNA TGTGCCAGCAGCTTGGTAGAGGCACAGCCCCAGCATTTT. It yields the protein CASSLVEAQPQHF.

The rearrangement uses TRBV4-3 and TRBJ2-2, with 7 bases lining up with TRBD1. In germline, CDR1 is LGHNA, CDR2 YSLEER. This CDR3 is 16 amino acids long. The trim removed 0 bases at V and 4 bases at J, leaving 5 bases unmatched. Here the CDR3 DNA reads TGCGCCAGCAGCCAAGAAAAACAGGGGACCACCGGGGAGCTGTTTTTT. Amino acids: CASSQEKQGTTGELFF.

This clonotype was counted only a few times. This chain links TRBV11-2 with TRBJ1-1, with D perhaps TRBD1 (5 bases). Germline CDR1 reads SGHAT; CDR2 reads FQNNGV. This CDR3 has 14 residues. V dropped 2 bases and J dropped 1 base, with 8 bases sitting between them. The CDR3 loop reads CASSLNQGNTEAFF. CDR3 nucleotides: TGTGCCAGCAGCTTAAATCAGGGGAACACTGAAGCTTTCTTT.

This clonotype was seen ten or more times. The chain uses TRBV24-1 and TRBJ2-2; D is perhaps TRBD2 (5 bases). Germline V gene sequence: CDR1 KGHDR, CDR2 SFDVKD. Trimming pared 1 base from V and 5 bases from J, leaving 7 bases between. CDR3 length: 14 amino acids. The CDR3 loop is CATSDLGGTGELFF. For the CDR3, the DNA is TGTGCCACCAGTGATTTAGGCGGGACCGGGGAGCTGTTTTTT.

The J gene is TRBJ2-7, the V gene TRBV30, with 7 bases matching TRBD2. Germline CDR1 reads GTSNPN; CDR2 reads SVGIG (reference sequence). There are 13 residues in the CDR3. V was pared by 5 bases and J by 2 bases, with 6 bases of the junction left unmatched. This chain's CDR3 is CAWGTGTTYEQYF. DNA of the CDR3: TGTGCCTGGGGGACTGGGACTACCTACGAGCAGTACTTC.